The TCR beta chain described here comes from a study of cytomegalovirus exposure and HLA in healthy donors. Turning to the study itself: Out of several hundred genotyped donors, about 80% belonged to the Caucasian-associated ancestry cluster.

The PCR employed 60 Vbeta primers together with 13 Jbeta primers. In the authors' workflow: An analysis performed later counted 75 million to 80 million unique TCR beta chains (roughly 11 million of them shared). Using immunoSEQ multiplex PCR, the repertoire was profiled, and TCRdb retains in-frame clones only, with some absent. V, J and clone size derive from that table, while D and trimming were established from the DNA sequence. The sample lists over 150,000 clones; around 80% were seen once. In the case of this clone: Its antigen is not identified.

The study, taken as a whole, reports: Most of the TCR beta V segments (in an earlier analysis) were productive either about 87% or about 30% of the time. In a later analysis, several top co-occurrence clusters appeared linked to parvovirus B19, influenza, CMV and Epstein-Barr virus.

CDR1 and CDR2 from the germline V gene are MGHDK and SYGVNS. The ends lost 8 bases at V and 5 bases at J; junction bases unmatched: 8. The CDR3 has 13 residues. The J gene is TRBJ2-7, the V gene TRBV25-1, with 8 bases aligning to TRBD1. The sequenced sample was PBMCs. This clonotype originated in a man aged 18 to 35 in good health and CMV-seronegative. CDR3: CASGRTGIDEQYF. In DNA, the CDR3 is TGTGCCAGCGGTAGGACAGGGATCGACGAGCAGTACTTC.